What follows are 13 T cell receptor beta chains derived from one specimen sequenced in a study of blood T cell repertoires in COVID-19. The protocol was immunoSEQ multiplex PCR, while the TCRdb copy is restricted to in-frame clones and leaves out a portion. The data contain under 350,000 clones, 80% to 90% of them singletons. Specimen: PBMCs or T cells enriched from blood (not recorded which). The source is a middle-aged woman with acute COVID-19.

The gene calls are TRBV7-3 and TRBJ1-1; TRBD1 matches at 9 bases. The V segment lost 4 bases and the J segment 8 bases; nucleotides outside the gene matches: 2. Germline V gene lookup returns CDR1 SGHTA and CDR2 FQGTGA. The length of the CDR3 is 12 residues. CDR3 protein: CASSSGQGEAFF. CDR3 DNA sequence: TGTGCCAGCAGCTCCGGACAGGGGGAAGCTTTCTTT. Full variable domain (remainder filled in from reference TRBV7-3 and TRBJ1-1): GAGVSQTPSNKVTEKGKYVELRCDPISGHTALYWYRQSLGQGPEFLIYFQGTGAADDSGLPNDRFFAVRPEGSVSTLKIQRTERGDSAVYLCASSSGQGEAFFGQGTRLTVV.

This chain links TRBV27 with TRBJ1-5; D not resolved. There are 15 residues in the CDR3. Looked up from germline, CDR1 is MNHEY and CDR2 is SMNVEV (reference sequence). V lost 4 bases, J lost 4 bases, and 14 bases lay in between. CDR3 region: CASSYSGGSNQPQHF. The CDR3 region has the DNA TGTGCCAGCAGTTACTCGGGTGGCAGTAATCAGCCCCAGCATTTT.

V is TRBV9 and J is TRBJ1-4; 7 nucleotides align to TRBD1. With V trimmed by 0 bases and J by 0 bases, 11 bases remained unmatched. The CDR3 has 19 amino acids. The V gene's germline CDR1 is SGDLS and CDR2 YYNGEE. CDR3 loop: CASSVGTGTSPTTNEKLFF. The CDR3 bases are TGTGCCAGCAGCGTAGGGACAGGAACAAGCCCGACAACTAATGAAAAACTGTTTTTT.

This clone has just one count. The gene calls are TRBV24-1 and TRBJ2-1; the match to TRBD2 covers 9 bases. The CDR3 contains 15 residues. The germline gives CDR1 KGHDR, CDR2 SFDVKD. Losses at the gene ends were 2 bases for V and 9 bases for J; bases not matched to a gene: 7. The CDR3 DNA sequence: TGTGCCACCAGTGATTATGCGGGGGGGCCTGGTGAGCAGTTCTTC. This translates into CATSDYAGGPGEQFF.

The V and J genes are TRBV5-5 and TRBJ2-2; 8 bases agree with TRBD1. The length of the CDR3 is 16 residues. J lost 0 bases, V lost 4 bases, and 5 bases had no gene match. CDR1 and CDR2 from the germline V gene are SGHKS and YYEKEE (reference sequence). The CDR3 sequence is CASSLTGGTNTGELFF. CDR3 DNA sequence: TGTGCCAGCAGCCTAACAGGGGGAACGAACACCGGGGAGCTGTTTTTT.

The V gene is TRBV5-1, the J gene TRBJ2-3, with 9 bases identical to TRBD2. Germline assignment: CDR1 SGHRS and CDR2 YFSETQ. Germline trimming cut 4 bases from V and 1 base from J; bases unmatched to any gene: 4. CDR3 size: 15 residues. The CDR3 protein is CASSLWTSGTDTQYF. CDR3 DNA sequence: TGCGCCAGCAGCCTATGGACTAGCGGCACAGATACGCAGTATTTT.

DNA of the CDR3: TGTGCCAGCAGCCAAGATAGGACTAGGGAGACCCAGTACTTC. Translating it yields CASSQDRTRETQYF. The chain carries TRBV4-2 and TRBJ2-5; TRBD2 matches 7 bases. From germline, CDR1 is LGHNA and CDR2 YNFKEQ. This CDR3 is 14 amino acids long. V shed 0 bases and J 5 bases; nucleotides not matched to a gene: 3.

V gene TRBV5-8 combines with J gene TRBJ2-2; 7 bases line up with TRBD1. CDR1 is SGHTS and CDR2 is YDEGEE in the germline V gene. The CDR3 is made up of 13 amino acids. Trimming removed 4 bases from V and 7 bases from J; junction bases left unmatched: 4. The CDR3 is CASSRQGNGELFF. The CDR3 DNA reads TGTGCCAGCAGCCGACAGGGCAACGGGGAGCTGTTTTTT. Variable domain in full (rest from reference TRBV5-8 and TRBJ2-2): EAGVTQSPTHLIKTRGQQATLRCSPISGHTSVYWYQQALGLGLQFLLWYDEGEERNRGNFPPRFSGRQFPNYSSELNVNALELEDSALYLCASSRQGNGELFFGEGSRLTVL.

CDR3 nucleotides: TGTGCCATCAGTGAGATGACTAGCGGGAGATACAATGAGCAGTTCTTC. Its translation is CAISEMTSGRYNEQFF. V is TRBV10-3 and J is TRBJ2-1; TRBD2 matches 12 bases. V trimming: 2 bases; J trimming: 4 bases; junction bases outside the gene matches: 3. Per the germline V gene, CDR1 is ENHRY and CDR2 is SYGVKD. The CDR3 runs to 16 residues.

The chain has TRBV3-1 (or the pseudogene TRBV3-2) and TRBJ1-4; no firm D call. This CDR3 has 13 amino acids. V was shortened by 0 bases and J by 9 bases, with 8 bases between the two germline ends. Looked up from germline, CDR1 is LGHDT and CDR2 is YNNKEL (reference sequence). CDR3 DNA sequence: TGTGCCAGCAGCCAAGAACTGGTTAAAAAACTGTTTTTT. This gives the protein CASSQELVKKLFF.

The chain uses TRBV2 and TRBJ2-5, with a possible D match to TRBD1 (5 bases). CDR1 is SNHLY, CDR2 FYNNEI, per germline. V lost 6 bases to trimming and J lost 1 base, with 15 bases between them. The CDR3 sequence is 15 residues long. CDR3 sequence reads: CASSDRNFLQETQYF. CDR3 DNA sequence: TGTGCCAGCAGCGACAGAAACTTCCTCCAAGAGACCCAGTACTTC.

This chain links TRBV7-8 with TRBJ1-6; unclear D gene. The germline V and J ends were trimmed by 2 bases and 9 bases, with 11 bases remaining between them. This CDR3 is 14 amino acids long. Germline loops: CDR1 SGHVS, CDR2 FQNEAQ. The CDR3 loop is CASSLTGFGSPLHF. The CDR3 region has the DNA TGTGCCAGCAGCTTAACCGGGTTCGGTTCACCCCTCCACTTT. Full variable domain (rest looked up from reference TRBV7-8 and TRBJ1-6): GAGVSQSPRYKVAKRGQDVALRCDPISGHVSLFWYQQALGQGPEFLTYFQNEAQLDKSGLPSDRFFAERPEGSVSTLKIQRTQQEDSAVYLCASSLTGFGSPLHFGNGTRLTVT.

This chain uses TRBV18 with TRBJ2-7; 7 nucleotides align to TRBD1. The CDR3 is 13 residues long. CDR1 and CDR2 (germline): KGHSH, LQKENI. V lost 3 bases, J lost 6 bases, and 5 bases stayed unmatched. CDR3 in amino acids: CASSPRDRGEQYF. The CDR3 bases are TGTGCCAGCTCACCGAGGGACAGAGGCGAGCAGTACTTC.